The TCR beta chain described here comes from a study of response to subunit inactivated influenza vaccine. General observations from the study: Authors suggested that a seasonal influenza vaccination recruits few new T cells each time.

This clonotype was seen more than once but under ten times. Its specificity is unknown. V shed 0 bases, J shed 1 base, and the junction held 15 bases outside the gene matches. The CDR3 sequence is 20 residues long. CDR1 and CDR2 (germline): SGHAT, FQNNGV. In TCRdb, the RT-PCR reads were re-called with MiXCR into one record per CDR3 protein. The sample has over 400,000 distinct CDR3 sequences; over 9.5% are singletons. The V gene is TRBV11-2, the J gene TRBJ2-5, with 9 bases matching TRBD2. The receptor was isolated from a man in his fifties who received an inactivated influenza vaccine. The source material was PBMCs from blood, sampled about 40 days after vaccination. The CDR3 reads CASSLDGSAAGGPAQETQYF. The CDR3, as DNA: TGTGCCAGCAGCTTAGATGGAAGTGCAGCGGGAGGTCCCGCCCAAGAGACCCAGTACTTC. The full variable domain, its missing parts supplied by reference TRBV11-2 and TRBJ2-5, is EAGVAQSPRYKIIEKRQSVAFWCNPISGHATLYWYQQILGQGPKLLIQFQNNGVVDDSQLPKDRFSAERLKGVDSTLKIQPAKLEDSAVYLCASSLDGSAAGGPAQETQYFGPGTRLLVL.